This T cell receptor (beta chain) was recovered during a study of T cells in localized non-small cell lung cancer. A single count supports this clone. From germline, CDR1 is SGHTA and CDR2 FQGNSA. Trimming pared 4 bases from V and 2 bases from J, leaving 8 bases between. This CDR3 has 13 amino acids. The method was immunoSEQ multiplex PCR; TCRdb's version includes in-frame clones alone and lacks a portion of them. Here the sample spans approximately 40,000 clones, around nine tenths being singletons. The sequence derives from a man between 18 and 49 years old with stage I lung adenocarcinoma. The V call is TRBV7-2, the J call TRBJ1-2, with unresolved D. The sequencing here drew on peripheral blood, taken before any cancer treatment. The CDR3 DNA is TGTGCCAGCAGCTCCAGCGGCAACTATGGCTACACCTTC. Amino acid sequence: CASSSSGNYGYTF.